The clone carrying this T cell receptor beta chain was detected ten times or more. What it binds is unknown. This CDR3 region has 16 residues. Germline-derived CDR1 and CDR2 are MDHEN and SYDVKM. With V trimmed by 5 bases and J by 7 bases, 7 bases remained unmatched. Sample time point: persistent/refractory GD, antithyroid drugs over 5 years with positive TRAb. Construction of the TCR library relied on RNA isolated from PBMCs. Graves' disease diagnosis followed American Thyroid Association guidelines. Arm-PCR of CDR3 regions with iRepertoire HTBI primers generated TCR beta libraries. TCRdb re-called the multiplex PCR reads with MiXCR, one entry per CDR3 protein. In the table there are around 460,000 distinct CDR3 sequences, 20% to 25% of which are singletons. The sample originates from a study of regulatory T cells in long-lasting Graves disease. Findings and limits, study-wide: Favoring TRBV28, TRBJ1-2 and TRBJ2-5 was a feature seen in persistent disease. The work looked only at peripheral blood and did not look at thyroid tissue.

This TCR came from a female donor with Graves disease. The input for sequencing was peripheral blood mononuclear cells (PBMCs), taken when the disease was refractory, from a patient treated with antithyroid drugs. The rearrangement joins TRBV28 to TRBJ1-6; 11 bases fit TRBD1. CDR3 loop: CASSLPGTGGNSPLHF. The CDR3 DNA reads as TGTGCCAGCAGTCTCCCCGGGACAGGGGGAAATTCACCCCTCCACTTT.